This entry is about one T cell receptor (beta chain). Antigen unknown. This sample was taken from a study of graft-versus-host responses after intestinal transplantation. Study context: Each of the recipients got a multivisceral, liver-intestinal, or isolated intestinal transplant. Every one of the recipients received anti-thymocyte globulin induction and afterwards took tacrolimus and steroids for around three years.

Notes on the study in general: The study associated peak circulating GvH clone levels with early post-transplant HvG declines. Individuals who had graft-donor T cell macrochimerism had allografts that showed high graft-versus-host to host-versus-graft clonal ratios.

The protocol was immunoSEQ multiplex PCR, while the TCRdb copy is restricted to in-frame clones and leaves out a portion. In the table there are about 78,000 clones, almost 90% of which are singletons. Germline CDR1 SGHVS, CDR2 FNYEAQ. V shed 1 base and J shed 2 bases, with 14 bases lying between them. CDR3 length: 17 amino acids. This sequence was found in a human donor who was the organ donor for an intestinal transplant. The chain recombines TRBV7-6 with TRBJ1-4; tentative D call: TRBD1 (6 bases). This material consisted of unstimulated CD8+ T cells sorted from spleen or lymph node cells, taken before transplant. The CDR3, as DNA: TGTGCCAGCAGCTTAGGGATGAGGGGGGGCACTAATGAAAAACTGTTTTTT. It encodes CASSLGMRGGTNEKLFF.